This record covers a single T cell receptor beta chain. The V end was cut by 9 bases, the J end by 10 bases, with 12 bases between. CDR1 and CDR2 from the germline V gene are WNHNN and SYGVQD (reference sequence). The CDR3 extends over 11 amino acids. The entry originates in a study of blood T cell repertoires in COVID-19. The overall study: The United States, Italy and Spain supplied acute and convalescent COVID-19 samples. From T cells, B-cell-depleted T cells, or PBMCs came the material, which was cDNA or gDNA.

The Seattle patients joined while their infection was active and were tracked longitudinally afterward. Source study methods: Amplification of reference gene primers provided the estimated nucleated cell counts. Only in-frame clones appear in the TCRdb table, and some are missing; sequencing was by immunoSEQ multiplex PCR. The V and J calls and clone size come from that table; D and trimming were worked out from the DNA. The repertoire consists of around 76,000 clones, with approximately 80% occurring once and the leading ten covering 6.5% to 7.5%. Sequenced material: peripheral blood. This sequence was found in a man aged 30 to 39 with COVID-19, enrolled during active disease. J is TRBJ1-4 and V is TRBV10-1; D is unclear. The CDR3 coding sequence is TGCGCCAGATTCGCCCAGGCAAAACTGTTTTTT. Residues: CARFAQAKLFF.